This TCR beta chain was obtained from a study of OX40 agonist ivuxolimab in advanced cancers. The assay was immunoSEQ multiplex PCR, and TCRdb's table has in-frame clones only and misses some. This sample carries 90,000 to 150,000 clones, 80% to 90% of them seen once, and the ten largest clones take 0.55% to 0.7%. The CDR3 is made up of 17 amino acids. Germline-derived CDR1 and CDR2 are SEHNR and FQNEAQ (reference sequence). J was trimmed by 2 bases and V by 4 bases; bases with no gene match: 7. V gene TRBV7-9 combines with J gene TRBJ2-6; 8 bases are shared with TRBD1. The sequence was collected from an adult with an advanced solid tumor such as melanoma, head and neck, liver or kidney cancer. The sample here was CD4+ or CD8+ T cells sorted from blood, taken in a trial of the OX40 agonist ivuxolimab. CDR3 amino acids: CASSSDRVSAGANVLTF. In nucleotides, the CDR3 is TGTGCCAGCAGCTCGGACAGGGTTTCCGCTGGGGCCAACGTCCTGACTTTC. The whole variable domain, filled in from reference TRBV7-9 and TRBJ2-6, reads DTGVSQNPRHKITKRGQNVTFRCDPISEHNRLYWYRQTLGQGPEFLTYFQNEAQLEKSRLLSDRFSAERPKGSFSTLEIQRTEQGDSAMYLCASSSDRVSAGANVLTFGAGSRLTVL.